The 13 T cell receptor beta chains in this list originate from one sample, sequenced in a study of identical twins. TCRdb itself ran the 5' RACE reads through MiXCR, one entry per CDR3 protein. The profile shows fewer than 550,000 distinct CDR3 sequences, 12% to 15% of them singletons. A further study also used this sample, focusing on yellow fever vaccine responses in identical twins.

The sample was CD4+ T cells sorted from blood. The receptors were gathered from a woman aged 18-29 years in good health.

There are a few counts of this clonotype. The chain uses TRBV3-1 and TRBJ2-7; D unclear. CDR1 is LGHDT and CDR2 is YNNKEL in the germline V gene (reference sequence). The CDR3 contains 11 residues. The CDR3 DNA reads TGTGCCAGCAGCCAAGGAGCCCGAATTCACGTC. Translated, it gives CASSQGARIHV.

This clonotype was seen only a few times. The chain carries TRBV4-1 and TRBJ2-3; 7 bases are a match to TRBD2. Per germline, CDR1 MGHRA and CDR2 YSYEKL. CDR3 length: 17 amino acids. Trimming took 0 bases from V and 4 from J; bases not matched to a gene: 10. The CDR3 nucleotides read TGCGCCAGCAGCCAAGATGAAGCGAATCGGGGGGCAGATACGCAGTATTTT. It specifies CASSQDEANRGADTQYF.

This clonotype was seen at least ten times. The chain carries TRBV4-1 and TRBJ2-5; D is perhaps TRBD1 (5 bases). The V gene's germline CDR1 is MGHRA and CDR2 YSYEKL. The CDR3 is made up of 13 amino acids. Trimming stripped 4 bases from V and 1 base from J, with 7 bases between. The CDR3 DNA is TGCGCCAGCAGCCGACAGATCCAAGAGACCCAGTACTTC. Translation gives CASSRQIQETQYF.

J is TRBJ1-1 and V is TRBV2; D is ambiguous. CDR3 length equals 14 residues. Trimming took 4 bases from V and 0 from J, leaving 9 bases between them. Germline CDR1 reads SNHLY; CDR2 reads FYNNEI. The DNA for the CDR3 is TGTGCCAGCAGTGCAGATTCCATGAACACTGAAGCTTTCTTT. Translated, it gives CASSADSMNTEAFF.

The chain carries TRBV12-3 or TRBV12-4 and TRBJ2-3; D not certain. V was pared by 7 bases and J by 2 bases, with 13 bases between. The CDR3 runs 14 residues. CDR3 bases: TGTGCCAGCACCCGATTGGGCCTCACAGATACGCAGTATTTT. This encodes CASTRLGLTDTQYF.

This clonotype was seen a few times. The genes are TRBV28 and TRBJ2-5; a possible D gene is TRBD2 (5 bases). The ends were cut back, 3 bases at V and 0 bases at J, with 8 bases in the middle. This CDR3 is built from 14 residues. Germline CDR1 reads MDHEN; CDR2 reads SYDVKM. The CDR3: CASSFATNQETQYF. The CDR3 region has the DNA TGTGCCAGCAGTTTTGCGACTAACCAAGAGACCCAGTACTTC.

This clonotype was counted many times. The V call is TRBV4-1, the J call TRBJ2-1; the D is unclear. V gave up 2 bases and J gave up 6 bases, with 2 bases separating them. The CDR3 loop spans 11 amino acids. Germline loops: CDR1 MGHRA, CDR2 YSYEKL. CDR3: CASSQFNEQFF. In DNA form, the CDR3 reads TGCGCCAGCAGCCAATTCAATGAGCAGTTCTTC.

This clonotype occurred a few times. V gene TRBV29-1 combines with J gene TRBJ2-7, with a tentative D call TRBD2 (6 bases). The germline V and J ends were trimmed by 1 base and 3 bases, with 7 bases remaining between them. The CDR3 extends over 12 amino acids. Germline lookup yields CDR1 SQVTM and CDR2 ANQGSEA. The CDR3 DNA reads TGCAGCGTTGAAGCGGGACTCTACGAGCAGTACTTC. This translates into CSVEAGLYEQYF.

J is TRBJ2-7 and V is TRBV7-9; D gene ambiguous. The CDR3 sequence is 15 residues long. The germline gives CDR1 SEHNR, CDR2 FQNEAQ (reference sequence). V shed 5 bases and J shed 0 bases, with 14 bases lying between them. CDR3 bases: TGTGCCAGCAGCCTCAGAGACGGCGGCTCCTACGAGCAGTACGTC. It specifies CASSLRDGGSYEQYV.

This clonotype was detected only a few times. The rearrangement joins TRBV11-2 to TRBJ1-4; D is undetermined. CDR1 is SGHAT and CDR2 is FQNNGV in the germline V gene. Trimming left V 1 base short and J 2 bases short, with 8 bases between. The CDR3 has 15 amino acids. CDR3 protein: CASSLGGFTNEKLFF. CDR3 DNA sequence: TGTGCCAGCAGCTTAGGGGGTTTCACTAATGAAAAACTGTTTTTT.

This clonotype was observed many times. The rearrangement links TRBV27 to TRBJ2-2; D might be TRBD1 or TRBD2, each matching 5 bases. The CDR3 is 15 amino acids. Germline V CDR1 and CDR2: MNHEY, SMNVEV (reference sequence). V lost 8 bases and J lost 4, with 17 bases in between. The CDR3 DNA reads as TGTGCCAGCTCCCCTTCAGACAGCGGCACCGGGGAGCTGTTTTTT. The encoded protein is CASSPSDSGTGELFF.

The chain combines TRBV7-6 with TRBJ1-6; 11 bases agree with TRBD1. Germline loops: CDR1 SGHVS, CDR2 FNYEAQ. The CDR3 consists of 15 residues. V was pared by 4 bases and J by 10 bases, with 6 bases of the junction left unmatched. In DNA form, the CDR3 reads TGTGCCAGCAGCTACGAGGACAGGGGGCGATCACCCCTCCACTTT. Residues: CASSYEDRGRSPLHF.

V and J are TRBV12-3 or TRBV12-4 and TRBJ2-1; D gene uncertain. Deletions cut 6 bases from V and 0 bases from J, with 12 bases between. CDR3 length equals 15 residues. The chain's CDR3 is CASRSRVRSYNEQFF. The CDR3 DNA is TGTGCCAGCAGATCTAGAGTGCGCTCCTACAATGAGCAGTTCTTC.